This T cell receptor (beta chain) was recovered during a study of neoadjuvant nivolumab and ipilimumab in lung cancer. The germline V gene has CDR1 MNHEY and CDR2 SMNVEV (reference sequence). Trimming cost V 6 bases and J 2 bases, with 5 bases left between them. The CDR3 contains 12 residues. Findings and limits, study-wide: Pretherapy blood TCR richness correlated positively with resected tumor richness.

Concerning this clone: Its antigen is not identified.

This table comes from immunoSEQ multiplex PCR, and its TCRdb copy is limited to in-frame clones, with some not included. This sample has 25,000 to 30,000 clones; approximately 78% occur once, and the top ten carry about 8.6%. Material: tumor tissue, obtained after neoadjuvant nivolumab, alone or with ipilimumab, at or shortly before surgery. The TCR sequence derives from an adult with non-small cell lung cancer. The chain links TRBV27 to TRBJ2-1; D ambiguous. The CDR3 region has the DNA TGTGCCAGCAGCTCCCCCTACAATGAGCAGTTCTTC. Protein product: CASSSPYNEQFF.